This TCR beta chain was sequenced in a study of spatial heterogeneity in lung cancer. Study details: Fewer alpha-chain than beta-chain sequences were consistently detected.

Deletions cut 0 bases from V and 0 bases from J, with 12 bases between. The germline V gene has CDR1 SGHRS and CDR2 YFSETQ. The CDR3 sequence is 16 residues long. Study conclusions and caveats: At resection, ubiquitous expanded tumor TCRs appeared in blood more than at follow-up.

This clonotype was observed many times. The antigen is undetermined. As for time point: sample taken at primary tumor resection. TCRs were sequenced from unsorted whole RNA of tumor, nontumor lung or PBMC. Donors were roughly 72 untreated early-stage non-small cell lung cancer patients. Every individual TCR cDNA molecule carried its own unique molecular identifier, which allowed correction of PCR and sequencing errors. TCRdb re-called the 5' RACE reads through MiXCR, storing one row per CDR3 protein. Of about 21,000 distinct CDR3 sequences listed, about 4.6% were seen once; the top ten hold around 7%.

The specimen comprised PBMCs, sampled at surgery. The sequence derives from a male donor with early-stage non-small cell lung cancer. This rearrangement joins TRBV5-1 to TRBJ2-5, with D possibly TRBD2 on 6 matching bases. The CDR3 bases are TGCGCCAGCAGCTTGGCTTCGGGAGTGTACCAAGAGACCCAGTACTTC. Amino acids: CASSLASGVYQETQYF.